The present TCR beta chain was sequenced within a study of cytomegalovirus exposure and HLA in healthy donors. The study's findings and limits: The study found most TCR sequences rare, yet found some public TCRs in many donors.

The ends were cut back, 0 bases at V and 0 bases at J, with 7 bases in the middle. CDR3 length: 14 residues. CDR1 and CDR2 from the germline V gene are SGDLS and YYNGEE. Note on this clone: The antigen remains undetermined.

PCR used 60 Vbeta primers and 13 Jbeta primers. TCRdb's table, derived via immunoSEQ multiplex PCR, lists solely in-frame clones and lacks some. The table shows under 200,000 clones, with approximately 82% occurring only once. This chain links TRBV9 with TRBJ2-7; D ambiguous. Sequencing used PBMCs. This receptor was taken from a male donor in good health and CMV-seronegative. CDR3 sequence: CASSVGLDSYEQYF. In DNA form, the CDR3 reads TGTGCCAGCAGCGTAGGACTGGACTCCTACGAGCAGTACTTC. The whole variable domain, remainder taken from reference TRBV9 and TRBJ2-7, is DSGVTQTPKHLITATGQRVTLRCSPRSGDLSVYWYQQSLDQGLQFLIQYYNGEERAKGNILERFSAQQFPDLHSELNLSSLELGDSALYFCASSVGLDSYEQYFGPGTRLTVT.